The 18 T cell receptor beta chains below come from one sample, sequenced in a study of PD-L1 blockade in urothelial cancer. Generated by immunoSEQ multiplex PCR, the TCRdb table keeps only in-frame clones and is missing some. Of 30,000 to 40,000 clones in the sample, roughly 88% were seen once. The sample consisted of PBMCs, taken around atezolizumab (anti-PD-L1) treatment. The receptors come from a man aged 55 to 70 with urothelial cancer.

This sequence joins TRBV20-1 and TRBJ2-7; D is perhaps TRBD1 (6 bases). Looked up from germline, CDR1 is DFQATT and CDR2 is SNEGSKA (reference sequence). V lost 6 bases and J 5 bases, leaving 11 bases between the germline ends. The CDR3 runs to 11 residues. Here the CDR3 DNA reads TGCAGTGCGCATAGGGGGAACGAGCAGTACTTC. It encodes CSAHRGNEQYF.

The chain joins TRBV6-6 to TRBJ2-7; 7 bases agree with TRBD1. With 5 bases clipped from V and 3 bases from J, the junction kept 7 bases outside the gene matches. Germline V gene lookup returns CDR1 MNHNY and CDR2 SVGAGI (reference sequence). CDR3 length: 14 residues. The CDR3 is CASSRDRVIYEQYF. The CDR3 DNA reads TGTGCCAGCAGTCGAGACAGGGTAATCTACGAGCAGTACTTC.

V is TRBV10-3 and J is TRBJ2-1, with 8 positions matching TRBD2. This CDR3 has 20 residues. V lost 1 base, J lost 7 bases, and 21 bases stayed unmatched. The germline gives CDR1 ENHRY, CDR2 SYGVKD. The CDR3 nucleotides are TGTGCCATCAGTGAGTTGGGGTGGAGCGGGAGTTCCCTCAGTCGGAATGAGCAGTTCTTC. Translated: CAISELGWSGSSLSRNEQFF.

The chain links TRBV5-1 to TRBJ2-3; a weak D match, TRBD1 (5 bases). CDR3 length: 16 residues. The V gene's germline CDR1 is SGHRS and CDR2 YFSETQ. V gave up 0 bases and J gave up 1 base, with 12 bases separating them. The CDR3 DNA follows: TGCGCCAGCAGCTTGGTGGTGCAGGGTGGCACAGATACGCAGTATTTT. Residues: CASSLVVQGGTDTQYF.

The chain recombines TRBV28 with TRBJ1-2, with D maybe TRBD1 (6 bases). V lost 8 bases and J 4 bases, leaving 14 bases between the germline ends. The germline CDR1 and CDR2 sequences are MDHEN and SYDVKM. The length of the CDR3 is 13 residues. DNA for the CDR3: TGTGCCAGCTCTACAGGGATGGGCTATGGCTACACCTTC. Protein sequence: CASSTGMGYGYTF.

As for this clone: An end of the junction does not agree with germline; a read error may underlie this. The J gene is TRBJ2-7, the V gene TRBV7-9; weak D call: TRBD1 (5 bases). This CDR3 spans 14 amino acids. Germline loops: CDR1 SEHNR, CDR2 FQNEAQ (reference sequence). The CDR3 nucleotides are TGCGCCAGCAGCCAAGTACGACAGTCCTACGAGCAGTACTTC. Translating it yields CASSQVRQSYEQYF.

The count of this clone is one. The CDR3 region has the DNA TGTGCCAGCAGGGGCACCTACGAGCAGTACTTC. As protein: CASRGTYEQYF. The V gene is TRBV5-6, the J gene TRBJ2-7; D is unclear. Trimming cost V 5 bases and J 2 bases, with 5 bases left between them. The germline gives CDR1 SGHDT, CDR2 YYEEEE. The length of the CDR3 is 11 residues.

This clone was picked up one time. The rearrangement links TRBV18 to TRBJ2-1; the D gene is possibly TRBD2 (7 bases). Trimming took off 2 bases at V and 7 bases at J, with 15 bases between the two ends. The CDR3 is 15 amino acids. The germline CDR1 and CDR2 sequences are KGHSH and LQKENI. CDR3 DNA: TGTGCCAGCTCACCAAGTTGGGGGGGCACGAATGAGCAGTTCTTC. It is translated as CASSPSWGGTNEQFF.

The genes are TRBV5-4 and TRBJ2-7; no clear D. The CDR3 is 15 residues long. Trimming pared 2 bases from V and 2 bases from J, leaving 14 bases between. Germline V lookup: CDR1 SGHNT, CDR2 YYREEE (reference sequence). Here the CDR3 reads CASSLQTKNPYEQYF. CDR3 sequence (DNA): TGTGCCAGCAGCTTACAGACCAAAAACCCCTACGAGCAGTACTTC.

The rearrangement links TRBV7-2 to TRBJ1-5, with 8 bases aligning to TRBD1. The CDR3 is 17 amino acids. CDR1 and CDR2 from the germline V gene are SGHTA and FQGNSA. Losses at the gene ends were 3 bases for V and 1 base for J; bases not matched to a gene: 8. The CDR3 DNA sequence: TGTGCCAGCAGCTTCTTCGGACAGGGAGGAAGCAATCAGCCCCAGCATTTT. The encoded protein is CASSFFGQGGSNQPQHF.

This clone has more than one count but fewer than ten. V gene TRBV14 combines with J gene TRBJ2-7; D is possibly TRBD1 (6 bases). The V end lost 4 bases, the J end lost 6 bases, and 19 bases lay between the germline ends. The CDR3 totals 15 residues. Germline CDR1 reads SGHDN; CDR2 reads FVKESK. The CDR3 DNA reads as TGTGCCAGCAGCCCGAGTCACAGGGTTATGGGCGAGCAGTACTTC. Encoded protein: CASSPSHRVMGEQYF.

CDR3 DNA sequence: TGCGCCAGCAGCCGCCACCACTCCGGGACAGCCTCTGGGGCCAACGTCCTGACTTTC. Translation: CASSRHHSGTASGANVLTF. V usage is TRBV4-1 and J usage is TRBJ2-6, with 7 bases matching TRBD1. The ends lost 4 bases at V and 0 bases at J; junction bases unmatched: 12. Germline CDR1 reads MGHRA; CDR2 reads YSYEKL. CDR3 size: 19 residues.

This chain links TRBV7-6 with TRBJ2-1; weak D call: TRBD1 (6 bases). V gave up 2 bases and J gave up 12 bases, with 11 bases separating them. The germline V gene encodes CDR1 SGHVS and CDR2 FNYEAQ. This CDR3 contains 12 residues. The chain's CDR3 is CASSLTTGGQFF. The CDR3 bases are TGTGCCAGCAGCTTAACGACAGGCGGGCAGTTCTTC.

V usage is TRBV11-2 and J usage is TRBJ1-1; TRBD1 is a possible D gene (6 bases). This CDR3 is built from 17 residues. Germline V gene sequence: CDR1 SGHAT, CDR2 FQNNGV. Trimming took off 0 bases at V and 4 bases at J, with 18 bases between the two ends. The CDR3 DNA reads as TGTGCCAGCAGCTTAGATGAGTGGGGGCTCTGGAGCACTGAAGCTTTCTTT. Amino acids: CASSLDEWGLWSTEAFF.

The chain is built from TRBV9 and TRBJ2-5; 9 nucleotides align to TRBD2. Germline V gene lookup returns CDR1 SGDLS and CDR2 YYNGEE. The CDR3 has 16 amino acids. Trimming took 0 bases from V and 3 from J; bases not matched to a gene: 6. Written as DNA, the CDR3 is TGTGCCAGCAGCGTAGGTAGCGGGGGCCGTGAAGAGACCCAGTACTTC. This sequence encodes CASSVGSGGREETQYF.

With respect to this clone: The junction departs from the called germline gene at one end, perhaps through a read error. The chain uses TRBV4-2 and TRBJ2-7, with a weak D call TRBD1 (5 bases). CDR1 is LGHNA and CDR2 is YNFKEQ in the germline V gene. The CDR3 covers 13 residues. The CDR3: CASSQDISYVQYF. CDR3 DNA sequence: TGTGCCAGCAGCCAGGACATTTCCTACGTGCAGTACTTC.

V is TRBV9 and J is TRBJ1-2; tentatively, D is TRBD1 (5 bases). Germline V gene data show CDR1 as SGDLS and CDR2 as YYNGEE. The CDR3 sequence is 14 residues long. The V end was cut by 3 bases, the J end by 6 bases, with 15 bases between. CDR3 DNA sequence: TGTGCCAGCAGCGCCGTGGGGGGGTGGAATGGCTACACCTTC. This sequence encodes CASSAVGGWNGYTF.

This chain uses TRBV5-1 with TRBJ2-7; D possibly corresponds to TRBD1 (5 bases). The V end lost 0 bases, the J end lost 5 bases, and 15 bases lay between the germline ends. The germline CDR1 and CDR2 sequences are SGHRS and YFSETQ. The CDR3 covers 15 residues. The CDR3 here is CASSLGTGESHEQYF. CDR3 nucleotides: TGCGCCAGCAGCTTGGGCACAGGAGAATCCCACGAGCAGTACTTC.